This TCR beta chain emerged from a study of identical twins. General study findings and limits: The study drew conclusions from cross-sectional statistical analysis, not from following the same donors.

As concerns this clonotype: Its antigen is not identified.

The V and J ends lost 3 bases and 3 bases respectively, with 11 bases between them. This CDR3 region has 14 residues. The V gene's germline CDR1 is SNHLY and CDR2 FYNNEI. Using its own MiXCR run on the 5' RACE reads, TCRdb lists one record per CDR3 protein. The profile shows around 960,000 distinct CDR3 sequences, 9% to 15% of them singletons. This same sample was also part of a study on yellow fever vaccine responses in identical twins.

Sequenced sample: PBMCs. This receptor was taken from a woman aged 18-29 years in good health. This chain links TRBV2 with TRBJ1-1; no clear D gene. The CDR3 reads CASSDGGRDTEAFF. CDR3 in DNA: TGTGCCAGCAGTGATGGAGGGAGGGACACTGAAGCTTTCTTT.